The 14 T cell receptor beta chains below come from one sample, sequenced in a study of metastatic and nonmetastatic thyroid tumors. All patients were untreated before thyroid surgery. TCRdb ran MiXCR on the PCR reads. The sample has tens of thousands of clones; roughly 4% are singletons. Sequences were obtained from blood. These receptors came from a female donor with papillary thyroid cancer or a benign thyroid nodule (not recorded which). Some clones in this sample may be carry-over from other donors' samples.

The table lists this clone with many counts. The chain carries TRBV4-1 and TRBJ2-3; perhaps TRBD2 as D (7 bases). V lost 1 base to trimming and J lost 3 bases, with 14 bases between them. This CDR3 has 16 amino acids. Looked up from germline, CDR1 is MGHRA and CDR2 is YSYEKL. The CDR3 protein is CASSQVFGGATDTQYF. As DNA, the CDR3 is TGCGCCAGCAGCCAAGTTTTTGGGGGGGCGACAGATACGCAGTATTTT.

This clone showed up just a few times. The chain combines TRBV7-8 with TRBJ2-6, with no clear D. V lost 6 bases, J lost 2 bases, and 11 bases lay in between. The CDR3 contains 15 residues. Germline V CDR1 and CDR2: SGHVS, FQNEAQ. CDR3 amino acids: CASSPKAAGANVLTF. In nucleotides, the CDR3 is TGTGCCAGCAGTCCGAAGGCCGCTGGGGCCAACGTCCTGACTTTC. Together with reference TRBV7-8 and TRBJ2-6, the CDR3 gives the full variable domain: GAGVSQSPRYKVAKRGQDVALRCDPISGHVSLFWYQQALGQGPEFLTYFQNEAQLDKSGLPSDRFFAERPEGSVSTLKIQRTQQEDSAVYLCASSPKAAGANVLTFGAGSRLTVL.

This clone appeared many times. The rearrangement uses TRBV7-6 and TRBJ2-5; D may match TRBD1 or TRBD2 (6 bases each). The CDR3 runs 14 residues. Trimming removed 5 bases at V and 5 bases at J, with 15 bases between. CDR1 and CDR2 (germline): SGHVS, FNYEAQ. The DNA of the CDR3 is TGTGCCAGCAGCCTTCTTGGGGGGCATGAGACCCAGTACTTC. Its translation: CASSLLGGHETQYF.

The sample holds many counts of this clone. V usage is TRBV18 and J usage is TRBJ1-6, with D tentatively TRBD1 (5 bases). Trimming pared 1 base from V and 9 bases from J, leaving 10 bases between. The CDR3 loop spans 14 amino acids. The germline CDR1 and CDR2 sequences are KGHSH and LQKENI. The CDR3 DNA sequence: TGTGCCAGCTCACCACAGGGGCCAACTTCACCCCTCCACTTT. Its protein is CASSPQGPTSPLHF.

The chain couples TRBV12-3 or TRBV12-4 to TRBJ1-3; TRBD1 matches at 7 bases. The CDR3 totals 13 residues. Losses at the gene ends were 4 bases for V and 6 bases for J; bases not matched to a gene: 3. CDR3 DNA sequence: TGTGCCAGCAGTTGGGACAGTTTAAACACCATATATTTT. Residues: CASSWDSLNTIYF.

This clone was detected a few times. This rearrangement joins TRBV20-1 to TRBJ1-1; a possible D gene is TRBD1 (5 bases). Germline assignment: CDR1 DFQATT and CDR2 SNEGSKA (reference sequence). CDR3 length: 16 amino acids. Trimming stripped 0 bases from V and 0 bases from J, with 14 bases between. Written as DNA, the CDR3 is TGCAGTGCTAGAGATGAACGACAGCCACTGAACACTGAAGCTTTCTTT. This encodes CSARDERQPLNTEAFF.

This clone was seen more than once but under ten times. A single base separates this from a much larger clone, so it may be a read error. The CDR3 DNA follows: TGTGCCATCATTGATTCGGCAGGCAATCAGCCCCAGCATTTT. Protein product: CAIIDSAGNQPQHF. This chain links TRBV10-3 with TRBJ1-5; D unresolved. V was clipped by 7 bases and J by 2 bases, with 12 bases between them. CDR1 ENHRY and CDR2 SYGVKD come from the germline V gene. This CDR3 spans 14 amino acids.

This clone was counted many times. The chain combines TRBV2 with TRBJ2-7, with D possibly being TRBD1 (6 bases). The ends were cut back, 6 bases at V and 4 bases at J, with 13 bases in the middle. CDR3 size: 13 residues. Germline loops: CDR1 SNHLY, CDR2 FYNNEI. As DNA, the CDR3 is TGTGCCAGCAGACAGGGCCCTTTATACGAGCAGTACTTC. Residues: CASRQGPLYEQYF.

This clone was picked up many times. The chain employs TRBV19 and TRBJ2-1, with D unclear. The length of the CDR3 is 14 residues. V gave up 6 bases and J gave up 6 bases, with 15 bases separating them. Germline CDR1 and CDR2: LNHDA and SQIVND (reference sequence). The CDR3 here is CASRTGPSVNEQFF. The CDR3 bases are TGTGCCAGTAGAACCGGGCCCAGTGTCAATGAGCAGTTCTTC. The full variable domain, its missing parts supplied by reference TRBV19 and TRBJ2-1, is DGGITQSPKYLFRKEGQNVTLSCEQNLNHDAMYWYRQDPGQGLRLIYYSQIVNDFQKGDIAEGYSVSREKKESFPLTVTSAQKNPTAFYLCASRTGPSVNEQFFGPGTRLTVL.

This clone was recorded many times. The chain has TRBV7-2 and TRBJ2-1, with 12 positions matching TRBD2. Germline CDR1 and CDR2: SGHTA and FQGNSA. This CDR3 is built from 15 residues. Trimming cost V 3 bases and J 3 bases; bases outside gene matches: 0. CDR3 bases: TGTGCCAGCAGCTTGGGACTAGCGGGCTACAATGAGCAGTTCTTC. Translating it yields CASSLGLAGYNEQFF.

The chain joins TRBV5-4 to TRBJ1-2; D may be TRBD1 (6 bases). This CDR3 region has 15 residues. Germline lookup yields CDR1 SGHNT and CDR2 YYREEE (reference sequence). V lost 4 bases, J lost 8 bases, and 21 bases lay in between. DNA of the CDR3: TGTGCCAGCAGCCCCCGGCGAGTGCCAGGGGAGGGCTACACCTTC. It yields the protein CASSPRRVPGEGYTF.

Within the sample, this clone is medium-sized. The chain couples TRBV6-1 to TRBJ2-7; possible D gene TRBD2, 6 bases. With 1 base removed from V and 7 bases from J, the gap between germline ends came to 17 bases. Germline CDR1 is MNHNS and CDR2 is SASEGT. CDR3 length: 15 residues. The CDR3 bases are TGTGCCAGCAGTGAAGTGGGGGGAGAGCTGTTAGAGCAGTACTTC. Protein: CASSEVGGELLEQYF.

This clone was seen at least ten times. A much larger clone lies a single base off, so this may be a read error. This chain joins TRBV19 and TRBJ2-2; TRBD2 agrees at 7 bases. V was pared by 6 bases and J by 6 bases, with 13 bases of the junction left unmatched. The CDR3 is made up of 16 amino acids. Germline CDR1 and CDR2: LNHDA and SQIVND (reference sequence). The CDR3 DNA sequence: TGTGCCAGTAGCCAGGAGGGAGGGCCTTACGCCGGGGAGCTGTTTTTT. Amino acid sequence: CASSQEGGPYAGELFF.

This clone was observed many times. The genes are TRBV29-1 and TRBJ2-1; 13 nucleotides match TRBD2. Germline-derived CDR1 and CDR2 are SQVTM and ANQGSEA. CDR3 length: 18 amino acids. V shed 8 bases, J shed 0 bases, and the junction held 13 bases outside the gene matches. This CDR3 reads CSFRTTSGRYGSYNEQFF. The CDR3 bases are TGCAGCTTCAGGACGACTAGCGGGAGGTATGGCTCCTACAATGAGCAGTTCTTC.